A single sample is the source of the 16 T cell receptor beta chains below, sequenced in a study of OX40 agonist ivuxolimab in advanced cancers. Using immunoSEQ multiplex PCR, the repertoire was profiled, and TCRdb retains in-frame clones only, with some absent. This sample has some 30,000 clones, with roughly 79% found just once. This material consisted of CD4+ or CD8+ T cells sorted from blood, taken in a trial of the OX40 agonist ivuxolimab. Every receptor here comes from an adult with an advanced solid tumor such as melanoma, head and neck, liver or kidney cancer.

The gene calls are TRBV14 and TRBJ2-7, with 14 bases that match TRBD2. This CDR3 contains 21 residues. J was trimmed by 5 bases and V by 0 bases; bases with no gene match: 18. Germline assignment: CDR1 SGHDN and CDR2 FVKESK. CDR3 region: CASSQEMGLAGVLGRINEQYF. The CDR3 DNA follows: TGTGCCAGCAGCCAAGAAATGGGACTAGCGGGAGTATTGGGGCGGATAAACGAGCAGTACTTC.

The chain links TRBV28 to TRBJ1-2; the D gene is possibly TRBD1 (6 bases). CDR1 is MDHEN and CDR2 is SYDVKM in the germline V gene. There are 15 residues in the CDR3. The V end lost 3 bases, the J end lost 5 bases, and 16 bases lay between the germline ends. This CDR3 reads CASSLGHSTGYGYTF. Written as DNA, the CDR3 is TGTGCCAGCAGTTTGGGACACTCAACCGGGTATGGCTACACCTTC.

V usage is TRBV5-1 and J usage is TRBJ2-2; D call uncertain. Germline V gene sequence: CDR1 SGHRS, CDR2 YFSETQ. Trimming took 0 bases from V and 1 from J, leaving 10 bases between them. The CDR3 consists of 16 residues. CDR3 DNA sequence: TGCGCCAGCAGCTTGGAAGGCAGGCTGAACACCGGGGAGCTGTTTTTT. Protein: CASSLEGRLNTGELFF. The full variable domain, with the rest looked up from reference TRBV5-1 and TRBJ2-2, is KAGVTQTPRYLIKTRGQQVTLSCSPISGHRSVSWYQQTPGQGLQFLFEYFSETQRNKGNFPGRFSGRQFSNSRSEMNVSTLELGDSALYLCASSLEGRLNTGELFFGEGSRLTVL.

The chain carries TRBV10-2 and TRBJ2-2; perhaps D is TRBD1 or TRBD2 (6 bases each). Trimming removed 8 bases from V and 4 bases from J, with 11 bases in between. CDR3 length: 13 residues. CDR1 and CDR2 (germline): WSHSY, SAAADI. CDR3: CASARGATGELFF. CDR3 nucleotides: TGCGCCAGCGCTAGGGGGGCCACCGGGGAGCTGTTTTTT.

This clone has a handful of counts. The rearrangement links TRBV7-9 to TRBJ1-1; 8 nucleotides line up with TRBD1. With V trimmed by 4 bases and J by 4 bases, 5 bases remained unmatched. This CDR3 comprises 14 residues. Germline CDR1 reads SEHNR; CDR2 reads FQNEAQ (reference sequence). The CDR3 spells CASSSLQGVTEAFF. The CDR3 DNA sequence: TGTGCCAGCAGCTCGCTACAGGGGGTCACTGAAGCTTTCTTT.

The J gene is TRBJ1-6, the V gene TRBV28, with D uncertain. Germline values: CDR1 MDHEN, CDR2 SYDVKM. This CDR3 region has 16 residues. Trimming shortened V by 1 base and J by 0 bases, and 7 bases separated the two germline ends. The CDR3: CASSLSTASYNSPLHF. CDR3 bases: TGTGCCAGCAGTTTATCTACGGCCTCCTATAATTCACCCCTCCACTTT.

DNA of the CDR3: TGTGCCAGCAGCTTTAACTCGGCCCCCTACAATGAGCAGTTCTTC. It yields the protein CASSFNSAPYNEQFF. This chain connects TRBV7-9 to TRBJ2-1, with D unclear. V was pared by 3 bases and J by 2 bases, with 11 bases between. Germline loops: CDR1 SEHNR, CDR2 FQNEAQ (reference sequence). The CDR3 sequence is 15 residues long.

The chain couples TRBV6-1 to TRBJ1-5; no reliable D call. The germline V gene has CDR1 MNHNS and CDR2 SASEGT. Trimming shortened V by 4 bases and J by 0 bases, and 13 bases separated the two germline ends. This CDR3 spans 16 amino acids. CDR3 nucleotide sequence: TGTGCCAGCAGTGTGGGCGTTGGATATAGCAATCAGCCCCAGCATTTT. Its translation: CASSVGVGYSNQPQHF.

This clone was detected ten times or more. CDR3 nucleotide sequence: TGCGCCAGCAGTAAAGGGAATACCGAGGCTGAAGCTTTCTTT. Translated: CASSKGNTEAEAFF. The chain employs TRBV10-1 and TRBJ1-1; D unclear. Trimming took 5 bases from V and 6 from J, leaving 16 bases between them. Germline CDR1 WNHNN, CDR2 SYGVQD (reference sequence). The CDR3 has 14 amino acids.

This chain connects TRBV11-2 to TRBJ2-1; D is perhaps TRBD1 (6 bases). The germline gives CDR1 SGHAT, CDR2 FQNNGV. With 3 bases removed from V and 7 bases from J, the gap between germline ends came to 10 bases. This CDR3 spans 13 amino acids. CDR3 DNA: TGTGCCAGCAGCTTGGGTGACAGGAATGAGCAGTTCTTC. The encoded protein is CASSLGDRNEQFF.

The chain links TRBV18 to TRBJ2-5; D tentatively reads TRBD1 or TRBD2 (5 bases each). With 2 bases removed from V and 2 bases from J, the gap between germline ends came to 12 bases. The germline V gene encodes CDR1 KGHSH and CDR2 LQKENI. The CDR3 covers 15 residues. CDR3 in DNA: TGTGCCAGCTCACCATCGGGACGGCCACAAGAGACCCAGTACTTC. Its protein is CASSPSGRPQETQYF.

V usage is TRBV7-9 and J usage is TRBJ2-5; 13 bases fit TRBD2. Germline trimming cut 5 bases from V and 5 bases from J; bases unmatched to any gene: 2. The CDR3 is made up of 14 amino acids. CDR1 SEHNR and CDR2 FQNEAQ come from the germline V gene (reference sequence). The CDR3 region has the DNA TGTGCCAGCAGCCCGACTAGCGGGGGGGAGACCCAGTACTTC. Translated: CASSPTSGGETQYF. The whole variable domain, remainder taken from reference TRBV7-9 and TRBJ2-5, is DTGVSQNPRHKITKRGQNVTFRCDPISEHNRLYWYRQTLGQGPEFLTYFQNEAQLEKSRLLSDRFSAERPKGSFSTLEIQRTEQGDSAMYLCASSPTSGGETQYFGPGTRLLVL.

The chain has TRBV7-3 and TRBJ2-1, with 9 positions matching TRBD2. V trimming: 5 bases; J trimming: 7 bases; junction bases outside the gene matches: 6. The CDR3 is 14 amino acids. Germline CDR1 SGHTA, CDR2 FQGTGA. CDR3 DNA sequence: TGTGCCAGCAGCATGACTAGCGGTGGGAATGAGCAGTTCTTC. This gives the protein CASSMTSGGNEQFF.

This clone was seen just once. The chain uses TRBV29-1 and TRBJ1-1; 8 nucleotides line up with TRBD1. CDR1 is SQVTM and CDR2 is ANQGSEA in the germline V gene. The J segment lost 3 bases and the V segment lost 7 bases, leaving 7 bases of the junction unmatched. The CDR3 is made up of 13 amino acids. DNA for the CDR3: TGCAGCGCGTCGACAGGGGTGGACACTGAAGCTTTCTTT. Residues: CSASTGVDTEAFF.

This clone is deemed medium-sized (0.01 to 0.1%). This chain uses TRBV2 with TRBJ1-5; no clear D. V was cut by 3 bases and J by 5 bases, with 8 bases left in between. Germline V lookup: CDR1 SNHLY, CDR2 FYNNEI. The CDR3 sequence is 13 residues long. Written as DNA, the CDR3 is TGTGCCAGCAGTGAGTCCCCCTATCAGCCCCAGCATTTT. Its translation is CASSESPYQPQHF. Filled out from reference TRBV2 and TRBJ1-5, the complete variable domain reads EPEVTQTPSHQVTQMGQEVILRCVPISNHLYFYWYRQILGQKVEFLVSFYNNEISEKSEIFDDQFSVERPDGSNFTLKIRSTKLEDSAMYFCASSESPYQPQHFGDGTRLSIL.

The V gene is TRBV6-1, the J gene TRBJ2-7; D call uncertain. V lost 6 bases to trimming and J lost 0 bases, with 9 bases between them. The length of the CDR3 is 13 residues. The germline gives CDR1 MNHNS, CDR2 SASEGT. The CDR3 here is CASSSGYSYEQYF. CDR3 nucleotide sequence: TGTGCCAGCAGCTCAGGTTACTCCTACGAGCAGTACTTC.